This T cell receptor (beta chain) was obtained from a study of T cells in Graves' hyperthyroidism and ophthalmopathy. Looking at the study overall: Peripheral blood sampling occurred at initial diagnosis, before any treatment.

CDR3 length equals 16 residues. The junction had 10 bases not matched to a gene; V was cut back by 6 bases and J by 3 bases. The V gene's germline CDR1 is DFQATT and CDR2 SNEGSKA (reference sequence). Amplified regions were TCR beta CDR3 sequences from RNA transcripts. An initial round of RT-PCR targeting the TCR CDR3 relied on the HTBI primer set. TCRdb called the multiplex PCR reads again in MiXCR, with one record for every CDR3 protein. The profile shows about 500,000 distinct CDR3 sequences, approximately 17% of them singletons. The table lists this clonotype with a few counts. With duration under 3 months, ophthalmopathy was active: Clinical Activity Score at least 3, NOSPECS at least 4. Diagnostic assessment was based on clinical symptoms, serum thyroxine and TRAb, thyroid ultrasound and orbital computed tomography.

The receptor's source is a woman aged 18-30 years with Graves' ophthalmopathy. V and J are TRBV20-1 and TRBJ2-3; 12 bases align to TRBD2. The material sequenced was blood. The CDR3 reads CSAPSGGAAWTDTQYF. The CDR3 DNA sequence: TGCAGTGCGCCTAGCGGGGGGGCCGCGTGGACAGATACGCAGTATTTT.